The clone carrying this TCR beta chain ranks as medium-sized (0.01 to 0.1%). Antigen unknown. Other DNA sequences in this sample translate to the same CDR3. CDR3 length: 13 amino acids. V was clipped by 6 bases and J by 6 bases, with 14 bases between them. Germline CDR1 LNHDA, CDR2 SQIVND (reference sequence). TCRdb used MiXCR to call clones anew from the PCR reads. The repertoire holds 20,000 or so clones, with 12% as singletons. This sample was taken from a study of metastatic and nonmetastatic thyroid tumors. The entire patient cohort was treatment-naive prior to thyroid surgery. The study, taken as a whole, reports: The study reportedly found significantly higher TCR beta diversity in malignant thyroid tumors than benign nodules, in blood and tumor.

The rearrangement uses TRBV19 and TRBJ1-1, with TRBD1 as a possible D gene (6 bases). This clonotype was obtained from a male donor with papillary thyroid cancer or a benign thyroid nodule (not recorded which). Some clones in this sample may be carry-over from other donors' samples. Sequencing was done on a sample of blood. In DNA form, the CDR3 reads TGTGCCAGTAGACTTGGGGGGGGCGCTGAAGCTTTCTTT. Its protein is CASRLGGGAEAFF.